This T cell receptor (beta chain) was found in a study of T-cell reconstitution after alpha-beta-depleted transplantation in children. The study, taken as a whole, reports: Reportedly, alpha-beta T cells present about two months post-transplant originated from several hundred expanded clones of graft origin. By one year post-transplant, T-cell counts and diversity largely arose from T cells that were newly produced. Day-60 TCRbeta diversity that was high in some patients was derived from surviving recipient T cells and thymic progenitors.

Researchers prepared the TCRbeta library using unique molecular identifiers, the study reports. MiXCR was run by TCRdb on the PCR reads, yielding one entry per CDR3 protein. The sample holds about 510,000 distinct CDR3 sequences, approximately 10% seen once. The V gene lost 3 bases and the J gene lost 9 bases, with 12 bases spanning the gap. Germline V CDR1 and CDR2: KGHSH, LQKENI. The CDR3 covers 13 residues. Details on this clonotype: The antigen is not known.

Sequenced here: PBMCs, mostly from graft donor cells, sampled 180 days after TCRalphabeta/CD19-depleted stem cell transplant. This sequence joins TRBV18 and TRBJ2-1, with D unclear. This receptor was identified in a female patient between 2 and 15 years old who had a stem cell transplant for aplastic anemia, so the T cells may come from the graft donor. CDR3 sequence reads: CASSPIRFREQFF. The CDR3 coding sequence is TGTGCCAGCTCACCCATACGCTTCCGTGAGCAGTTCTTC.